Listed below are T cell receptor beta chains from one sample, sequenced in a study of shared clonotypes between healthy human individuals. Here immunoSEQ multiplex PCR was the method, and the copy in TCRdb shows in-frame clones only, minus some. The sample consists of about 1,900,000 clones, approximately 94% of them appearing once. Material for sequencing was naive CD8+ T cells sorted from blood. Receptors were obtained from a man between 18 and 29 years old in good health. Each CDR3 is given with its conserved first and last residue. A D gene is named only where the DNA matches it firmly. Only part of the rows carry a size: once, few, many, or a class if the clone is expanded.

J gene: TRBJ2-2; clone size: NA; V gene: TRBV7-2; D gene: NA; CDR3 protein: CASSDSGSGTGELFF; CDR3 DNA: TGTGCCAGCAGCGATAGCGGTTCGGGCACCGGGGAGCTGTTTTTT
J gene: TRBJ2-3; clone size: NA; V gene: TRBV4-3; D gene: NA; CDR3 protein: CASSQDSPSLHTDTQYF; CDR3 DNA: TGCGCCAGCAGCCAAGATAGCCCGTCGCTTCACACAGATACGCAGTATTTT
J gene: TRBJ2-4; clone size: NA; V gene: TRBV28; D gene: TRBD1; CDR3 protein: CASSWDRGGDIQYF; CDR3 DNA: TGTGCCAGCAGTTGGGACAGGGGGGGAGACATTCAGTACTTC
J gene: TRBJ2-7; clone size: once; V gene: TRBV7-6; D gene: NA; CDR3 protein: CASSLAPGLSYEQYF; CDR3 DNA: TGTGCCAGCAGCTTAGCGCCGGGCCTATCCTACGAGCAGTACTTC
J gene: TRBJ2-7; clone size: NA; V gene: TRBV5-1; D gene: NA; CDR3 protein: CASSSLVMGPSYGQYF; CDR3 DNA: TGCGCCAGCAGCTCGCTAGTTATGGGGCCCTCGTACGGGCAGTACTTC
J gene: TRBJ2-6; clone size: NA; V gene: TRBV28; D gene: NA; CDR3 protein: CASTLKGGQGANVLTF; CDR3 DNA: TGTGCCAGCACCCTAAAGGGGGGCCAGGGGGCCAACGTCCTGACTTTC
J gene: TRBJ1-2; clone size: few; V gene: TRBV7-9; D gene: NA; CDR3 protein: CASSTEGGIYGYTF; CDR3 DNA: TGTGCCAGCAGCACCGAGGGGGGAATCTATGGCTACACCTTC
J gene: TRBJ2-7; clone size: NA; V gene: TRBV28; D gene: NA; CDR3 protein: CASSSEGGYEQYF; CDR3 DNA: TGTGCCAGCAGTTCCGAGGGGGGCTACGAGCAGTACTTC
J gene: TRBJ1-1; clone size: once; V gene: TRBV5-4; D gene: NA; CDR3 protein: CASSLGLNTEAFF; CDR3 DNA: TGTGCCAGCAGCTTGGGCTTGAACACTGAAGCTTTCTTT
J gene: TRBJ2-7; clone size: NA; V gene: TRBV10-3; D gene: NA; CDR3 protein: CAISESGQGTYEQYF; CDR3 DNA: TGTGCCATCAGTGAGTCTGGGCAGGGAACCTACGAGCAGTACTTC
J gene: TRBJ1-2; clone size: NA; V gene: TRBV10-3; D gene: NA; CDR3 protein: CAISESGEGLEYGYTF; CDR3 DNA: TGTGCCATCAGTGAGTCTGGAGAGGGGCTAGAGTATGGCTACACCTTC
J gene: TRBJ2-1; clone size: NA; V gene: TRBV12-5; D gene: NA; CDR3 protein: CASGFWAYEQFF; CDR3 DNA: TGTGCTAGTGGTTTCTGGGCTTATGAGCAGTTCTTC
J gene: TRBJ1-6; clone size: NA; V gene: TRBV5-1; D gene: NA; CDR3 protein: CASRESRSGSGNNSPLHF; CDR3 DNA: TGCGCCAGCAGGGAAAGCCGCTCGGGGTCGGGAAATAATTCACCCCTCCACTTT
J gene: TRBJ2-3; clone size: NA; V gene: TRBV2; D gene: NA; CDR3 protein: CASNVGTASTDTQYF; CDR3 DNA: TGTGCCAGCAACGTGGGGACTGCTAGCACAGATACGCAGTATTTT
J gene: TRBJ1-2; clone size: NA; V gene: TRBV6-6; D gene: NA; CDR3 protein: CASLPDTFNYGYTF; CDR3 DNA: TGTGCCAGCCTCCCCGACACTTTTAACTATGGCTACACCTTC
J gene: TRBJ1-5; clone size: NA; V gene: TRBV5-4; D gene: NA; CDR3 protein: CASSSNLGNQPQHF; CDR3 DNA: TGTGCCAGCAGCTCCAATTTGGGCAATCAGCCCCAGCATTTT
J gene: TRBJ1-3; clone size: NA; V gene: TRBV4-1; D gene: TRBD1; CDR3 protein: CASSPGQGVKSSGNTIYF; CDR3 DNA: TGCGCCAGCAGCCCCGGACAGGGGGTCAAGAGCTCTGGAAACACCATATATTTT
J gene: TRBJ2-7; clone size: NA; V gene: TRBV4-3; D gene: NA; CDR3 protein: CASSQDPEGGYEQYF; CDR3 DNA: TGCGCCAGCAGCCAAGATCCCGAGGGGGGATACGAGCAGTACTTC
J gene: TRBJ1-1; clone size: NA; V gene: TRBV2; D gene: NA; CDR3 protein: CASSDAGWNTEAFF; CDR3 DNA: TGTGCCAGCAGTGATGCAGGTTGGAACACTGAAGCTTTCTTT
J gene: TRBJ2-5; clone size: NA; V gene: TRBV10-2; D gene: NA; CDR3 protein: CASRTVQETQYF; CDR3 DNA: TGCGCCAGCAGGACGGTACAAGAGACCCAGTACTTC
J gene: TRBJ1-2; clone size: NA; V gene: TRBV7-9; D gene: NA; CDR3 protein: CASSLTSTPANYGYTF; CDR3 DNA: TGTGCCAGCAGCTTAACGAGTACACCAGCTAACTATGGCTACACCTTC
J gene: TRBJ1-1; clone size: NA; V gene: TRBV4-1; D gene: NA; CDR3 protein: CASSGLQGRAEAFF; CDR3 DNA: TGCGCCAGCAGCGGACTACAGGGTAGGGCTGAAGCTTTCTTT
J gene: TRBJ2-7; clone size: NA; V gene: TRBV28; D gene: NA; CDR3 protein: CASSVDSLGQYF; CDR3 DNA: TGTGCCAGCAGTGTGGACAGCCTTGGGCAGTACTTC
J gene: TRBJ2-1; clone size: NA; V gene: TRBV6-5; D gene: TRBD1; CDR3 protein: CASSYSGQVYNEQFF; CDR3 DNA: TGTGCCAGCAGTTACTCGGGACAGGTCTACAATGAGCAGTTCTTC
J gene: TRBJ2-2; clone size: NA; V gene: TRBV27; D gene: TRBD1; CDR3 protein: CASSPGQSTGELFF; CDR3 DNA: TGTGCCAGCAGTCCGGGACAGAGCACCGGGGAGCTGTTTTTT
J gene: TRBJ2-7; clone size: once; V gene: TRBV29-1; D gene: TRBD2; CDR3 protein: CSVVPTSGGDEQYF; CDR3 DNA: TGCAGCGTGGTCCCGACTAGCGGGGGGGACGAGCAGTACTTC
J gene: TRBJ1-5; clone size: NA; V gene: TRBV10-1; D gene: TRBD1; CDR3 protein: CASTQTGIGNQPQHF; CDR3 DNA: TGCGCCAGCACACAGACAGGGATTGGCAATCAGCCCCAGCATTTT
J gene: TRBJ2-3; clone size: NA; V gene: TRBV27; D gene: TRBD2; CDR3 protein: CASSWTRSTDTQYF; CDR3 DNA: TGTGCCAGCAGTTGGACTAGGAGCACAGATACGCAGTATTTT
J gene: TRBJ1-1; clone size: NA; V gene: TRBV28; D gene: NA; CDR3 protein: CASSLGRGTEAFF; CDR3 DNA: TGTGCCAGCAGTTTAGGTCGGGGCACTGAAGCTTTCTTT
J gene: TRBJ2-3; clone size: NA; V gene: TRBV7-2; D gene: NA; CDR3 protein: CASSGLHQRDTQYF; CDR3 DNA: TGTGCCAGCAGCGGACTACACCAGCGGGATACGCAGTATTTT
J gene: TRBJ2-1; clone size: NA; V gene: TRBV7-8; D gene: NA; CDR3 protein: CASSLAPGGEGPNYNEQFF; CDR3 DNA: TGTGCCAGCAGCTTAGCTCCCGGGGGCGAGGGACCGAACTACAATGAGCAGTTCTTC